This record concerns one T cell receptor beta chain sequence. Germline V CDR1 and CDR2: GTSNPN, SVGIG (reference sequence). There are 12 residues in the CDR3. V was clipped by 4 bases and J by 9 bases; unmatched bases: 9. These data belong to a study of T cell changes during pregnancy in multiple sclerosis. The data were produced by immunoSEQ multiplex PCR, yet TCRdb's version contains in-frame clones alone and is incomplete. The table has under 100,000 clones, under 95% seen once. This TCR was sampled from a female donor in good health, enrolled as a control in a pregnancy study. The chain uses TRBV30 and TRBJ2-7, with 7 bases that match TRBD1. This sample comprised peripheral blood, obtained in the first trimester of pregnancy. As DNA, the CDR3 is TGTGCCTGGAAGAGGGACAGCTCCTTGCAGTACTTC. Its protein is CAWKRDSSLQYF.